This paragraph covers one TCR beta chain sequence. Its target is unknown. The data derive from a study of cytomegalovirus exposure and HLA in healthy donors. Study results and caveats: Later analysis suggested links between common viral pathogens and several top significant clusters.

13 Jbeta primers and 60 Vbeta primers were used for the PCR. Sequencing was performed with immunoSEQ multiplex PCR; in TCRdb, only in-frame clones are kept and a portion is missing. In the table there are roughly 100,000 clones, 76% of which are singletons. Per the germline V gene, CDR1 is SGHNT and CDR2 is YENEEA. The CDR3 has 12 amino acids. V was clipped by 2 bases and J by 4 bases, with 6 bases between them. The specimen was PBMCs. The chain has TRBV11-3 and TRBJ2-7; no reliable D call. This receptor was identified in a woman aged 18-29 years in good health and CMV-seropositive. The CDR3 region is CASSLYGYEQYF. The CDR3 DNA reads as TGTGCCAGCAGCTTATACGGTTACGAGCAGTACTTC.